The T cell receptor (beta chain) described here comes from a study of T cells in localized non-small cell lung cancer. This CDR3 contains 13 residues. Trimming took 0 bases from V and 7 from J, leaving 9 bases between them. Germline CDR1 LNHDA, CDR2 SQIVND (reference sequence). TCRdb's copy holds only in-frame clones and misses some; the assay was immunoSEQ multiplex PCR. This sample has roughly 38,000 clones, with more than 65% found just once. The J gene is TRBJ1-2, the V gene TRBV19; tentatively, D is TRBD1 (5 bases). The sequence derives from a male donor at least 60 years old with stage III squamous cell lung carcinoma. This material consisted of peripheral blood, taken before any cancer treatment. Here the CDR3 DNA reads TGTGCCAGTAGTATAGAGCAAGGGGTTGGCTACACCTTC. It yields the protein CASSIEQGVGYTF.